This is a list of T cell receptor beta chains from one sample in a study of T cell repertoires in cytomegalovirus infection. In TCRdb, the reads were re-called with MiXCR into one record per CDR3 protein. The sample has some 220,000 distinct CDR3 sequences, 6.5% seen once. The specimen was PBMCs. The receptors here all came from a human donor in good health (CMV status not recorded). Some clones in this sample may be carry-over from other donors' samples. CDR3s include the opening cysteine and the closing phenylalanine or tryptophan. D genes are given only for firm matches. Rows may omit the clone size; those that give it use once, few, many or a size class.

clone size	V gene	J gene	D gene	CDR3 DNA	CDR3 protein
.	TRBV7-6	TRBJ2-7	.	TGTGCCAGCAGCTTAAACCGAGGGGGCGGGGGCGCCTTGTACGAGCAGTACTTC	CASSLNRGGGGALYEQYF
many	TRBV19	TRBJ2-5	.	TGTGCCAGTAGTATATCCAGGGACCAAGAGACCCAGTACTTC	CASSISRDQETQYF
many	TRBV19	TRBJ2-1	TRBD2	TGTGCCAGTAGTATCTCTAGCGGGGGGGCCTACAATGAGCAGTTCTTC	CASSISSGGAYNEQFF
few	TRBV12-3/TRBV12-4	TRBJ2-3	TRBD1	TGTGCCAGCAGTTTTATTTCGTACAGGGGACCACCTCGCACAGATACGCAGTATTTT	CASSFISYRGPPRTDTQYF
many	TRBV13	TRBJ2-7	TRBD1	TGTGCCAGCAGCAGGAGGGGAGGGGGACAGGGTGACTACGAGCAGTACTTC	CASSRRGGGQGDYEQYF
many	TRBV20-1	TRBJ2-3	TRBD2	TGCAGTGCTATAGGACTAGCGGTCACAGATACGCAGTATTTT	CSAIGLAVTDTQYF
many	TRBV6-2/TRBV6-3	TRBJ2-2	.	TGTGCCAGCAGTTACCGGGAAGCCGGGGAGCTGTTTTTT	CASSYREAGELFF
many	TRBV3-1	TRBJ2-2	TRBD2	TGTGCCAGCAGCCAAAGGCTAAGGCGGGACTACTTGGGCGGGGAGCTGTTTTTT	CASSQRLRRDYLGGELFF
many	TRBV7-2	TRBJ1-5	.	TGTGCCAGCACCGGGCGGAATCAGCCCCAGCATTTT	CASTGRNQPQHF
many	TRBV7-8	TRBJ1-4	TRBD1	TGTGCCAGCAGCTTAAACGGGGGGACAGGGGCTGAAAAACTGTTTTTT	CASSLNGGTGAEKLFF
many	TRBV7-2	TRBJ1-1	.	TGTGCCAGCAGCCCCGACCCTAACTCCGAAGCTTTCTTT	CASSPDPNSEAFF
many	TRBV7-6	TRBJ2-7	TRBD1	TGTGCCAGCAGCTCCGGGACAGTCGAGCAGTACTTC	CASSSGTVEQYF
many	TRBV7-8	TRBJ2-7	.	TGTGCCAGCAGCTTAACCGGGACAACATACGAGCAGTACTTC	CASSLTGTTYEQYF
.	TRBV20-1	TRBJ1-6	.	TGCAGTGCAGCAGGGTCCGCCTCCTATAATTCACCCCTCCACTTT	CSAAGSASYNSPLHF
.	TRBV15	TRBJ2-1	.	TGTGCCACCAGCAGAGATCCCCCCGGGGGCCTGAGCTCCTACAATGAGCAGTTCTTC	CATSRDPPGGLSSYNEQFF
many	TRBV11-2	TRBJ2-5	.	TGTGCCAGCAGCTTGAACAACCAAGAGACCCAGTACTTC	CASSLNNQETQYF
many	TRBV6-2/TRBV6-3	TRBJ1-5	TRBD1	TGTGCCAGCAGCGCGGACAGGTTGAGCAATCAGCCCCAGCATTTT	CASSADRLSNQPQHF
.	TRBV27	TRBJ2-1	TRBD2	TGTGCCAGCAGTTTCGGCTGGCTAGCGGGCTACAATGAGCAGTTCTTC	CASSFGWLAGYNEQFF
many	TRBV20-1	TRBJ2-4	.	TGCAGTGCTAGAGAGCCATCCGGGGCCAAAAACATTCAGTACTTC	CSAREPSGAKNIQYF
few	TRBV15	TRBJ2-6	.	TGTGCCACCAGCAGCCTGAGGGGTGCTGTATCTGGGGCCAACGTCCTGACTTTC	CATSSLRGAVSGANVLTF
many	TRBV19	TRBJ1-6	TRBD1	TGTGCCAGTAGTATAGAGGACAGGGGTTTCTCCGATAATTCACCCCTCCACTTT	CASSIEDRGFSDNSPLHF
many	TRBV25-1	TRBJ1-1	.	TGTGCCAGCAGCGTGCAGGGACCTAATGAAGCTTTCTTT	CASSVQGPNEAFF
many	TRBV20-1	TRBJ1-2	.	TGCAGTGCTCGGGACGGGTATGGCTACACCTTC	CSARDGYGYTF
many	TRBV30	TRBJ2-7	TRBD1	TGTGCCTGGAGAGACAGGGGAGACGAGCAGTACTTC	CAWRDRGDEQYF
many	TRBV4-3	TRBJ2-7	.	TGCGCCAGCAGCCAAGACCCCTTCTACGAGCAGTACTTC	CASSQDPFYEQYF
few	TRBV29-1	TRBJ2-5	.	TGCAGCGTGGCTGGGGCGGCGGGAGAGACCCAGTACTTC	CSVAGAAGETQYF
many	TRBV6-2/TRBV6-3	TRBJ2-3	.	TGTGCCAGCAGTTACTCGGAAGCGGCAGATACGCAGTATTTT	CASSYSEAADTQYF
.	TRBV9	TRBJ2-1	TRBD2	TGTGCCAGCAGCGGACTAGCGGGGGTACAACCAGGTCAGGGGCAGTTCTTC	CASSGLAGVQPGQGQFF
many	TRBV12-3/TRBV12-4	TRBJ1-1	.	TGTGCCAGCAGTCCGACAGGAAGGGGGAAACGGGGTGAAGCTTTCTTT	CASSPTGRGKRGEAFF
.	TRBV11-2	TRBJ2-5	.	TGTGCCAGCTGCCCTGGGCAGCGAGAAGAGACCCAGTACTTC	CASCPGQREETQYF
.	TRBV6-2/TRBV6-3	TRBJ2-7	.	TGTGCCAGCAGTTACGAGGGGTTCTACGAGCAGTACTTC	CASSYEGFYEQYF
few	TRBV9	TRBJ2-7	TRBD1	TGTGCCAGCAGCTTAACCGACAGGGGGGATGTCGGCGAGCAGTACTTC	CASSLTDRGDVGEQYF
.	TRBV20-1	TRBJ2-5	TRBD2	TGCAGTGCTGCGGCGGGGGGGCCAGAGACCCAGTACTTC	CSAAAGGPETQYF
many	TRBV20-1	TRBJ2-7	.	TGCAGTGCTAGGCCTCCGCCCAGCTCCTACGAGCAGTACTTC	CSARPPPSSYEQYF
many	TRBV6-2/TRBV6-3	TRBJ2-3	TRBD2	TGTGCCAGCGTTGGACGGGGGGGAGATACGCAGTATTTT	CASVGRGGDTQYF
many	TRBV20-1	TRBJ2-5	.	TGCAGTGCTAGAGGGCGGGGCCGGGATCTAGAGACCCAGTACTTC	CSARGRGRDLETQYF
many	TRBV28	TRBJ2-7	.	TGTGCCAGCAGGGTGGGCACCCCAAGGGGCTCCTACGAGCAGTACTTC	CASRVGTPRGSYEQYF
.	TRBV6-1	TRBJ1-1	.	TGTGCCAGCAGTGAGTCCAGGGACACTGAAGCTTTCTTT	CASSESRDTEAFF
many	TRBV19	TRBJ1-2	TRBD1	TGTGCCAGTAGTGTCGGGACAGTTAACTATGGCTACACCTTC	CASSVGTVNYGYTF
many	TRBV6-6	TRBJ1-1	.	TGTGCCAGCGTACCAACAAAGGGGGAGGTCAAGGCTTTCTTT	CASVPTKGEVKAFF
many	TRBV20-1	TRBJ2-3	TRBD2	TGCAGTGCTGACACGGGGGGAGATACGCAGTATTTT	CSADTGGDTQYF
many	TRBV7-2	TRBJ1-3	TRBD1	TGTGCCAGCAGCTTCCCCGGGACAGCAGTCTCTGGAAACACCATATATTTT	CASSFPGTAVSGNTIYF
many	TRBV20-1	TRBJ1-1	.	TGCAGTGCTAGAGGGATGAACACTGAAGCTTTCTTT	CSARGMNTEAFF
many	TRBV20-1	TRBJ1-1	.	TGCAGTGCTCCAGGGTCCATGAACACTGAAGCTTTCTTT	CSAPGSMNTEAFF
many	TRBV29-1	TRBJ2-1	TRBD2	TGCAGCGTGGATGGACTAGTGGGGCGGGGGGAGCAGTTCTTC	CSVDGLVGRGEQFF
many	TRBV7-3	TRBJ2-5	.	TGTGCCAGCAGCTTACGAGGACAGCTTGTAGAGACCCAGTACTTC	CASSLRGQLVETQYF